Listed below are T cell receptor beta chains from one sample, sequenced in a study of blood T cells in healthy people across ages. TCRdb re-called the 5' RACE reads through MiXCR, storing one row per CDR3 protein. The sample has 500,000 to 600,000 distinct CDR3 sequences; approximately 25% are singletons. The specimen sequenced was blood. Receptor source: a woman aged 70 to 79 in good health. The CDR3 runs from the conserved cysteine through the conserved F or W. The D gene is left open where the match is weak. Size is stated for part of the rows, as once, few or many counts, or as a class when the clone is expanded.

j_gene: TRBJ2-1
v_gene: TRBV10-3
d_gene: TRBD2
abundance: .
CDR3aa: CAISGRAIAGANNEQFF
CDR3nt: TGTGCCATCAGTGGACGGGCGATAGCGGGGGCCAACAATGAGCAGTTCTTC

j_gene: TRBJ2-1
v_gene: TRBV7-9
d_gene: TRBD2
abundance: .
CDR3aa: CASSLGASGHNEQFF
CDR3nt: TGTGCCAGCAGCTTAGGGGCTAGCGGCCACAATGAGCAGTTCTTC

j_gene: TRBJ2-1
v_gene: TRBV20-1
d_gene: .
abundance: .
CDR3aa: CSAPSSGSTYNERFF
CDR3nt: TGCAGTGCCCCTTCGTCCGGGAGCACCTACAATGAGCGGTTCTTC

j_gene: TRBJ2-3
v_gene: TRBV4-2
d_gene: TRBD2
abundance: .
CDR3aa: CASSQEASVSGGSPYF
CDR3nt: TGTGCCAGCAGCCAAGAAGCCTCGGTTAGCGGGGGCTCCCCGTATTTT

j_gene: TRBJ2-7
v_gene: TRBV5-6
d_gene: TRBD1
abundance: .
CDR3aa: CASSLALGQGIYEQYF
CDR3nt: TGTGCCAGCAGCTTGGCCCTTGGACAGGGGATCTACGAGCAGTACTTC

j_gene: TRBJ1-1
v_gene: TRBV20-1
d_gene: .
abundance: few
CDR3aa: CSARSDVEAFF
CDR3nt: TGCAGTGCTAGATCGGACGTTGAAGCTTTCTTT

j_gene: TRBJ1-2
v_gene: TRBV7-3
d_gene: TRBD1
abundance: .
CDR3aa: CASSFGQGFGYTF
CDR3nt: TGTGCCAGCAGCTTTGGACAGGGCTTTGGCTACACCTTC

j_gene: TRBJ2-6
v_gene: TRBV7-9
d_gene: .
abundance: .
CDR3aa: CASSPGGGAAGANVLTF
CDR3nt: TGTGCCAGCAGCCCCGGAGGGGGGGCAGCTGGGGCCAACGTCCTGACTTTC

j_gene: TRBJ1-2
v_gene: TRBV6-5
d_gene: TRBD1
abundance: .
CDR3aa: CASRPQTGGRDGYTF
CDR3nt: TGTGCCAGCAGGCCCCAGACAGGGGGCAGAGATGGCTACACCTTC

j_gene: TRBJ2-1
v_gene: TRBV5-1
d_gene: .
abundance: .
CDR3aa: CASSLAPGGGRDNEQFF
CDR3nt: TGCGCCAGCAGCTTGGCCCCGGGAGGGGGCAGAGACAATGAGCAGTTCTTC

j_gene: TRBJ2-3
v_gene: TRBV18
d_gene: .
abundance: .
CDR3aa: CASSQTLSPDTQYF
CDR3nt: TGTGCCAGCTCACAGACCCTCAGCCCAGATACGCAGTATTTT

j_gene: TRBJ2-1
v_gene: TRBV10-3
d_gene: .
abundance: many
CDR3aa: CAIARQDNEQFF
CDR3nt: TGTGCCATCGCTAGACAGGATAATGAGCAGTTCTTC

j_gene: TRBJ2-7
v_gene: TRBV20-1
d_gene: TRBD1
abundance: .
CDR3aa: CSARGDRGQIDEQYF
CDR3nt: TGCAGTGCTAGGGGGGACAGGGGGCAAATCGACGAGCAGTACTTC

j_gene: TRBJ1-2
v_gene: TRBV5-6
d_gene: .
abundance: .
CDR3aa: CASSLFDSYGYTF
CDR3nt: TGTGCCAGCAGCTTATTCGACAGCTATGGCTACACCTTC

j_gene: TRBJ2-1
v_gene: TRBV6-1
d_gene: .
abundance: .
CDR3aa: CASHIGPYNEQFF
CDR3nt: TGTGCCAGCCATATAGGACCCTACAATGAGCAGTTCTTC

j_gene: TRBJ2-1
v_gene: TRBV7-3
d_gene: TRBD1
abundance: few
CDR3aa: CASSLGLGRGHNEQFF
CDR3nt: TGTGCCAGCAGCTTAGGGCTTGGCAGGGGGCACAATGAGCAGTTCTTC

j_gene: TRBJ2-6
v_gene: TRBV4-3
d_gene: .
abundance: many
CDR3aa: CASSEGAGANVLTF
CDR3nt: TGCGCCAGCAGCGAGGGGGCTGGGGCCAACGTCCTGACTTTC

j_gene: TRBJ1-1
v_gene: TRBV5-6
d_gene: .
abundance: .
CDR3aa: CASSLVLQEEAFF
CDR3nt: TGTGCCAGCAGCTTGGTCCTACAGGAGGAAGCTTTCTTT

j_gene: TRBJ2-7
v_gene: TRBV20-1
d_gene: .
abundance: few
CDR3aa: CSASNPGTSSSYEQYF
CDR3nt: TGCAGTGCTAGCAACCCAGGGACGTCAAGCTCCTACGAGCAGTACTTC

j_gene: TRBJ1-3
v_gene: TRBV2
d_gene: .
abundance: .
CDR3aa: CASTSTSSGNTIYF
CDR3nt: TGTGCCAGCACATCGACCAGCTCTGGAAACACCATATATTTT

j_gene: TRBJ2-5
v_gene: TRBV12-3/TRBV12-4
d_gene: TRBD1
abundance: .
CDR3aa: CASSPISGGETQYF
CDR3nt: TGTGCCAGCAGTCCTATCTCAGGGGGAGAGACCCAGTACTTC

j_gene: TRBJ2-2
v_gene: TRBV6-1
d_gene: .
abundance: .
CDR3aa: CASSERYQNAGELFF
CDR3nt: TGTGCCAGCAGTGAGAGGTACCAGAACGCCGGGGAGCTGTTTTTT

j_gene: TRBJ2-5
v_gene: TRBV20-1
d_gene: .
abundance: .
CDR3aa: CSAVRTGETQYF
CDR3nt: TGCAGTGCTGTAAGGACTGGGGAGACCCAGTACTTC

j_gene: TRBJ2-3
v_gene: TRBV7-3
d_gene: .
abundance: .
CDR3aa: CGSSPWGTGGEDTQYF
CDR3nt: TGTGGCAGCAGCCCATGGGGGACTGGGGGCGAAGATACGCAGTATTTT

j_gene: TRBJ2-7
v_gene: TRBV5-1
d_gene: TRBD2
abundance: .
CDR3aa: CASSGLAVFSYEQYF
CDR3nt: TGCGCCAGCAGCGGTCTAGCGGTTTTCTCCTACGAGCAGTACTTC

j_gene: TRBJ2-4
v_gene: TRBV3-1
d_gene: .
abundance: .
CDR3aa: CASALEGSAKNIQYF
CDR3nt: TGTGCCAGCGCCCTGGAGGGGAGCGCCAAAAACATTCAGTACTTC

j_gene: TRBJ2-6
v_gene: TRBV5-1
d_gene: .
abundance: .
CDR3aa: CASSLVAGANVLTF
CDR3nt: TGCGCCAGCAGCTTAGTCGCTGGGGCCAACGTCCTGACTTTC

j_gene: TRBJ2-4
v_gene: TRBV20-1
d_gene: TRBD2
abundance: few
CDR3aa: CSASRAILAATNIQYF
CDR3nt: TGCAGTGCTAGTCGGGCTATACTAGCGGCGACAAACATTCAGTACTTC

j_gene: TRBJ2-7
v_gene: TRBV4-3
d_gene: .
abundance: .
CDR3aa: CASSQGHRSYERYF
CDR3nt: TGCGCCAGCAGCCAAGGCCACCGCTCCTACGAGCGGTACTTC

j_gene: TRBJ2-1
v_gene: TRBV5-5
d_gene: TRBD1
abundance: .
CDR3aa: CASSLVGTGSYNEQFF
CDR3nt: TGTGCCAGCAGCTTGGTAGGGACAGGCTCCTACAATGAGCAGTTCTTC

j_gene: TRBJ2-5
v_gene: TRBV11-2
d_gene: TRBD2
abundance: .
CDR3aa: CASSERSSGGQETQYF
CDR3nt: TGTGCCAGCAGCGAAAGAAGTAGCGGGGGGCAAGAGACCCAGTACTTC

j_gene: TRBJ2-3
v_gene: TRBV6-2/TRBV6-3
d_gene: .
abundance: .
CDR3aa: CASSSPTLPQYF
CDR3nt: TGTGCCAGCAGTTCTCCTACCCTGCCCCAGTATTTT

j_gene: TRBJ1-2
v_gene: TRBV9
d_gene: .
abundance: few
CDR3aa: CASSVSEGNYGYTF
CDR3nt: TGTGCCAGCAGCGTATCGGAGGGGAACTATGGCTACACCTTC

j_gene: TRBJ2-5
v_gene: TRBV10-3
d_gene: .
abundance: few
CDR3aa: CAISEREQETQYF
CDR3nt: TGTGCCATCAGTGAGAGGGAACAAGAGACCCAGTACTTC

j_gene: TRBJ2-5
v_gene: TRBV6-2/TRBV6-3
d_gene: TRBD2
abundance: few
CDR3aa: CASSRTSGMETQYF
CDR3nt: TGTGCCAGCAGCCGTACTAGCGGAATGGAGACCCAGTACTTC

j_gene: TRBJ2-5
v_gene: TRBV20-1
d_gene: TRBD2
abundance: .
CDR3aa: CSAPGLAGAQETQYF
CDR3nt: TGCAGTGCCCCAGGACTAGCGGGGGCCCAAGAGACCCAGTACTTC

j_gene: TRBJ2-1
v_gene: TRBV5-1
d_gene: .
abundance: few
CDR3aa: CASSFIVGVGGYNEQFF
CDR3nt: TGCGCCAGCAGCTTCATTGTGGGTGTGGGCGGTTACAATGAGCAGTTCTTC

j_gene: TRBJ1-2
v_gene: TRBV10-3
d_gene: .
abundance: few
CDR3aa: CAISESPLSHGYTF
CDR3nt: TGTGCCATCAGTGAGAGCCCGCTTAGTCATGGCTACACCTTC

j_gene: TRBJ2-3
v_gene: TRBV20-1
d_gene: .
abundance: few
CDR3aa: CSARAADTQYF
CDR3nt: TGCAGTGCTAGAGCCGCAGATACGCAGTATTTT

j_gene: TRBJ2-5
v_gene: TRBV11-2
d_gene: .
abundance: .
CDR3aa: CASSKGIQETQYF
CDR3nt: TGTGCCAGCAGCAAAGGGATCCAAGAGACCCAGTACTTC

j_gene: TRBJ2-3
v_gene: TRBV15
d_gene: .
abundance: few
CDR3aa: CATSRDRGSPDTQYF
CDR3nt: TGTGCCACCAGCAGAGATCGAGGGTCCCCAGATACGCAGTATTTT

j_gene: TRBJ2-1
v_gene: TRBV7-3
d_gene: TRBD2
abundance: few
CDR3aa: CASSSTSGGHNEQFF
CDR3nt: TGTGCCAGCAGCTCCACTAGCGGGGGCCACAATGAGCAGTTCTTC